This T cell receptor beta chain was sequenced in a study of T cell clonality in common variable immunodeficiency. Study-level results: TCRbeta clonality was increased in CVID versus healthy controls.

At least ten counts were recorded for this clone. The antigen is not known. The CDR3 is cut off 3 residues early in the read; its end comes from the germline J gene. Other DNA sequences of this sample code for an identical CDR3. The assay was immunoSEQ multiplex PCR, and TCRdb's table has in-frame clones only and misses some. The repertoire yields tens of thousands of clones, none seen only once; the top ten contain about 1.7%. CDR3 length: 14 residues. Germline V gene sequence: CDR1 SGHTA, CDR2 FQGNSA. The ends lost 5 bases at V and 7 bases at J; junction bases unmatched: 7. The chain joins TRBV7-2 to TRBJ1-3; the match to TRBD1 covers 8 bases. This TCR was sampled from a person aged 18 to 75 in good health. Input material: peripheral blood mononuclear cells. The CDR3 protein is CASSGRQGRNTIYF. The sequenced part of the CDR3 DNA is TGTGCCAGCAGCGGCAGACAGGGGAGGAACACC.